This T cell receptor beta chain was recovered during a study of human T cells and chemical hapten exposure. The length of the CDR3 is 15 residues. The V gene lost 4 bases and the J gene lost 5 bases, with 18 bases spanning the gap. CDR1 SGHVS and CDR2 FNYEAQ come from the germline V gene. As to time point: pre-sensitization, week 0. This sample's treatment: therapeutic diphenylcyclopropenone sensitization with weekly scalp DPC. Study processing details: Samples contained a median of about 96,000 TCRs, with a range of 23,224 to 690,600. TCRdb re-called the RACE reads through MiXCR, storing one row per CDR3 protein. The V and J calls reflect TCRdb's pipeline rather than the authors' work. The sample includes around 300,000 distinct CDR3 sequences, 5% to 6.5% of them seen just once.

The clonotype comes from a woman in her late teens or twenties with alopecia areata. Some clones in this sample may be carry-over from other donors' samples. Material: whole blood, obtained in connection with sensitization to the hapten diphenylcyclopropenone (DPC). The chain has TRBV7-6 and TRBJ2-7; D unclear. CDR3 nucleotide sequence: TGTGCCAGCAGCTCGTTTAGGAAGGGCTGGCACGAGCAGTACTTC. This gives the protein CASSSFRKGWHEQYF.